A single sample gave rise to the 12 T cell receptor beta chains below, sequenced in a study of lung T cells in sarcoidosis with Löfgren's syndrome. Using its own MiXCR run on the reads, TCRdb lists one record per CDR3 protein. The table shows tens of thousands of distinct CDR3 sequences, with 21% occurring only once. The sample was CD4+ T cells from PBMCs. The receptor source for this set is a human donor with sarcoidosis (Löfgren's syndrome or another form), or a control subject (not recorded which).

About this clonotype: It may be a read error: a sequence one base away is much more abundant. The chain has TRBV15 and TRBJ2-3; D gene unclear. Germline lookup yields CDR1 LNHNV and CDR2 YYDKDF (reference sequence). CDR3 size: 15 residues. CDR3 sequence: CATSREGGYTDTRYF. The CDR3 region has the DNA TGTGCCACCAGCAGAGAGGGCGGCTACACAGATACGCGGTATTTT. Full variable domain (missing parts from reference TRBV15 and TRBJ2-3): DAMVIQNPRYQVTQFGKPVTLSCSQTLNHNVMYWYQQKSSQAPKLLFHYYDKDFNNEADTPDNFQSRRPNTSFCFLDIRSPGLGDTAMYLCATSREGGYTDTRYFGPGTRLTVL.

There are many counts of this clonotype. The chain recombines TRBV7-2 with TRBJ2-3, with D possibly being TRBD2 (5 bases). Germline V gives CDR1 SGHTA, CDR2 FQGNSA. This CDR3 is 18 amino acids long. Trimming cost V 3 bases and J 0 bases, with 19 bases left between them. The CDR3 bases are TGTGCCAGCAGCTTCCGGGGTGCCCCACCCTCTAGCACAGATACGCAGTATTTT. Translating gives CASSFRGAPPSSTDTQYF.

This clonotype was counted ten times or more. This chain uses TRBV2 with TRBJ1-2; D not resolved. The CDR3 covers 15 residues. Germline V lookup: CDR1 SNHLY, CDR2 FYNNEI. Between the trimmed V and J ends, which lost 4 bases and 2 bases, there was a span of 14 bases. The CDR3 sequence: CASSVQAVGNYGYTF. The DNA of the CDR3 is TGTGCCAGCAGTGTGCAGGCAGTAGGAAACTATGGCTACACCTTC.

This sequence joins TRBV29-1 and TRBJ2-1, with unresolved D. Germline loops: CDR1 SQVTM, CDR2 ANQGSEA. The CDR3 length is 11 residues. Trimming removed 3 bases at V and 15 bases at J, with 15 bases between. CDR3 in DNA: TGCAGCGTTGACAGTAGGGATCGTCGGTTCTTC. Translated, it gives CSVDSRDRRFF.

This clonotype was recorded at least ten times. The chain carries TRBV6-1 and TRBJ2-5; either TRBD1 or TRBD2 may supply D (5 bases each). This CDR3 comprises 16 residues. Germline CDR1 reads MNHNS; CDR2 reads SASEGT. V lost 5 bases and J lost 7, with 23 bases in between. The CDR3 DNA follows: TGTGCCAGCAGTTCGAGTCCGGGACCCGGCCCAGGGACCCAGTACTTC. Protein sequence: CASSSSPGPGPGTQYF.

Ten or more counts support this clonotype. The V and J genes are TRBV28 and TRBJ1-2; no clear D gene. The V and J ends lost 9 bases and 8 bases respectively, with 16 bases between them. Germline CDR1 is MDHEN and CDR2 is SYDVKM. The CDR3 consists of 12 residues. CDR3 loop: CASTPQFGGYTF. The DNA for the CDR3 is TGTGCCAGTACCCCACAGTTCGGCGGCTACACCTTC.

This clonotype has only a few counts. The rearrangement uses TRBV12-3 or TRBV12-4 and TRBJ1-5; D is perhaps TRBD1 (5 bases). This CDR3 is 13 amino acids long. V shed 6 bases and J shed 6 bases, with 12 bases lying between them. CDR3 DNA: TGTGCCAGCAGGGGGGAGAAGGCTCAGCCCCAGCATTTT. Translated: CASRGEKAQPQHF.

With respect to this clonotype: A junction end diverges from the germline sequence, so it may reflect a read error. The rearrangement uses TRBV7-2 and TRBJ2-3; the D gene is possibly TRBD1 (5 bases). This CDR3 comprises 15 residues. CDR1 is SGHTA and CDR2 is FQGNSA in the germline V gene. The CDR3 here is CASSFVSTTTGTQYF. In DNA form, the CDR3 reads TGTGCCAGCAGCTTTGTATCGACGACCACAGGTACGCAGTATTTT.

This clonotype was detected only a few times. The chain uses TRBV12-3 or TRBV12-4 and TRBJ2-7; D call uncertain. This CDR3 is 13 amino acids long. V dropped 3 bases and J dropped 0 bases, with 6 bases sitting between them. The CDR3 nucleotides read TGTGCCAGCAGTTTGAAGGGCTCCTACGAGCAGTACGTC. Encoded protein: CASSLKGSYEQYV.

In its sample, this clonotype was seen many times. One end of the junction varies from germline; a read error may be responsible. The chain uses TRBV7-7 and TRBJ2-5; tentatively, D is TRBD1 (5 bases). The CDR3 runs to 15 residues. Germline CDR1 is SSHAT and CDR2 is FNYEAQ (reference sequence). DNA of the CDR3: TGTGCTAGCAGCTCCTCGACAGTACTCCAAGAGACCCAGTACTTC. It is translated as CASSSSTVLQETQYF.

This clonotype was found many times. For the CDR3, the DNA is TGTGCCAGCAGCCAAGAGTTCTTGGCGGGCCCGACTCGGGATACGCAGTATTTT. It codes for CASSQEFLAGPTRDTQYF. The chain recombines TRBV4-2 with TRBJ2-3, with D tentatively TRBD2 (5 bases). The CDR3 runs 18 residues. Trimming removed 0 bases at V and 6 bases at J, with 22 bases between. Germline CDR1 is LGHNA and CDR2 is YNFKEQ.

Many counts were recorded for this clonotype. V and J are TRBV6-6 and TRBJ2-5; possible D gene TRBD2, 6 bases. The V end lost 2 bases, the J end lost 2 bases, and 15 bases lay between the germline ends. Germline V CDR1 and CDR2: MNHNY, SVGAGI (reference sequence). CDR3 size: 16 residues. CDR3 sequence (DNA): TGTGCCAGCAGTTACCTTCCGGGACTCCAACAAGAGACCCAGTACTTC. Its translation is CASSYLPGLQQETQYF.